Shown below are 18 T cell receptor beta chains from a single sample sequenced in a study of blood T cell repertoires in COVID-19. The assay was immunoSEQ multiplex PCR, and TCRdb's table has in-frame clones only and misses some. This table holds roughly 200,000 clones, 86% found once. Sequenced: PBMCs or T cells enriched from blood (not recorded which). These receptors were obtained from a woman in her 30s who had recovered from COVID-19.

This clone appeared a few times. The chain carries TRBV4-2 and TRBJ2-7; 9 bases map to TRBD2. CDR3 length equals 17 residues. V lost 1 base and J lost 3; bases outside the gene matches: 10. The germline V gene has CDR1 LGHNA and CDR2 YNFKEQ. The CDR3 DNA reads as TGTGCCAGCAGCCAAGTTAGCGGGAGTGTTAGTGTCTACGAGCAGTACTTC. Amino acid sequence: CASSQVSGSVSVYEQYF.

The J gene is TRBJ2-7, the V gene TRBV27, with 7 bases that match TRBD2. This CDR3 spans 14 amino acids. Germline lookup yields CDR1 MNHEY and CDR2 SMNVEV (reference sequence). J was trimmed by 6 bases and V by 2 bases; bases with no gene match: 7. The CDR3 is CASSLSGVSPEQYF. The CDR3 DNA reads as TGTGCCAGCAGTTTAAGCGGGGTATCGCCCGAGCAGTACTTC.

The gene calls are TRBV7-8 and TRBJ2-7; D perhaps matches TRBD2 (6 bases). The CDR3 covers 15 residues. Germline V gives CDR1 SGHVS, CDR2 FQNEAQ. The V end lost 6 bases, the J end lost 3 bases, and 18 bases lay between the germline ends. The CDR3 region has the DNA TGTGCCAGCAGGCCCCGACTAGGGCGGGACTACGAGCAGTACTTC. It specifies CASRPRLGRDYEQYF.

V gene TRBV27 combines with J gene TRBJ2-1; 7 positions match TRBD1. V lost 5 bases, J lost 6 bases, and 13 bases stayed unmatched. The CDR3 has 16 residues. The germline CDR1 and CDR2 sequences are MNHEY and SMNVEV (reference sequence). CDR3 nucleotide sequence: TGTGCCAGCAGTGAGGGGTTAAGGACAGGAATCAATGAGCAGTTCTTC. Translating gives CASSEGLRTGINEQFF.

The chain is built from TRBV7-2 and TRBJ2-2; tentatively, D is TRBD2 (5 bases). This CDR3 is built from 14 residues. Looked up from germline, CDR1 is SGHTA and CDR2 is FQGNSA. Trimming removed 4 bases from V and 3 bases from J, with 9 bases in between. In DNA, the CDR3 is TGTGCCAGCAGCTCCGGGATCTACACCGGGGAGCTGTTTTTT. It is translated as CASSSGIYTGELFF.

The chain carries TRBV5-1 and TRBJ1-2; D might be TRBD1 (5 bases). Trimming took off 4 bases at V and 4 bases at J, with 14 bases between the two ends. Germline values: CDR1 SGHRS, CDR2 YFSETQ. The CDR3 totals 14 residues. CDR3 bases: TGCGCCAGCAGCCCTGGGGGGGTTGCCTATGGCTACACCTTC. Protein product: CASSPGGVAYGYTF.

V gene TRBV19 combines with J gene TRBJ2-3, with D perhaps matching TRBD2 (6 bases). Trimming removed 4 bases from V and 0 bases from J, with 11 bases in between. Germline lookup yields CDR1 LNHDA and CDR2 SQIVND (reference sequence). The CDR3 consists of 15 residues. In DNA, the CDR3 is TGTGCCAGTAGTAACCGGGACTTTAGCACAGATACGCAGTATTTT. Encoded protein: CASSNRDFSTDTQYF.

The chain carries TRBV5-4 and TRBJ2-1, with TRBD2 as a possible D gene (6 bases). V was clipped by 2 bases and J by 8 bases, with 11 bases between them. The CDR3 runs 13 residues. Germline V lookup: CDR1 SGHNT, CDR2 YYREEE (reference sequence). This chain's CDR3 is CASSFRGTDEQFF. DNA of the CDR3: TGTGCCAGCAGCTTCCGGGGGACGGATGAGCAGTTCTTC.

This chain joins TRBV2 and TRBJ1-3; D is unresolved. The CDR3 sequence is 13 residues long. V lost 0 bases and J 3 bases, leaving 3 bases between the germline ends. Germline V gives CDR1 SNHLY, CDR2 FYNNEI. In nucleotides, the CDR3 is TGTGCCAGCAGTGAAGCTCGTGGAAACACCATATATTTT. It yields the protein CASSEARGNTIYF.

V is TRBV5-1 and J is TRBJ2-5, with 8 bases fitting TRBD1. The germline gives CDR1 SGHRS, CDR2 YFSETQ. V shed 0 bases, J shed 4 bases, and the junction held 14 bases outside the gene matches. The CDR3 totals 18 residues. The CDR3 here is CASSLGRRTGLGGETQYF. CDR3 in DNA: TGCGCCAGCAGCTTGGGACGTAGGACAGGGCTAGGGGGAGAGACCCAGTACTTC.

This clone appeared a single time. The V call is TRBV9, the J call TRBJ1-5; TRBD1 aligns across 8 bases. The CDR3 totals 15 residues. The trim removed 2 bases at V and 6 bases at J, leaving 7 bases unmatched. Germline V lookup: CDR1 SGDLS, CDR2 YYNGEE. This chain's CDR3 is CASSVGTGSGQPQHF. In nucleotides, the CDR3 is TGTGCCAGCAGCGTGGGGACAGGTAGTGGTCAGCCCCAGCATTTT.

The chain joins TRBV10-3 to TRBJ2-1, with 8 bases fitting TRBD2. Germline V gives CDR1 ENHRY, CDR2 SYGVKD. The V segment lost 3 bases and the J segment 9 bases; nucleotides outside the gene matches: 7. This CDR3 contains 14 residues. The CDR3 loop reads CAISEPGRVGEQFF. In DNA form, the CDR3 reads TGTGCCATCAGTGAACCCGGGAGGGTTGGTGAGCAGTTCTTC.

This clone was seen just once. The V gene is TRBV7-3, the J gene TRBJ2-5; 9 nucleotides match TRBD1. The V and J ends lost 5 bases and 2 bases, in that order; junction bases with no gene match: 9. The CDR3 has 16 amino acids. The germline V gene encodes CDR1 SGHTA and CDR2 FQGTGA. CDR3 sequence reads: CASSPASGTGQETQYF. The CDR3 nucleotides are TGTGCCAGCAGCCCAGCCTCCGGGACAGGGCAAGAGACCCAGTACTTC.

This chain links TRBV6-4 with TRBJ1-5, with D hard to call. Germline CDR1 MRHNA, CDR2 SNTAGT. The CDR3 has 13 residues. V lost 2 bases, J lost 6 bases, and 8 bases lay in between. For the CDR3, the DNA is TGTGCCAGCAGTGACGGGCTCGGTCAGCCCCAGCATTTT. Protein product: CASSDGLGQPQHF.

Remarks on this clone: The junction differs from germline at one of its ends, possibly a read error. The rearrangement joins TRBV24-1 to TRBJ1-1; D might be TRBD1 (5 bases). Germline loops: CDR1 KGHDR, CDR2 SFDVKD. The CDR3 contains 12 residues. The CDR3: CASSGANTEAFF. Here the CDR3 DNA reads TGTGCCAGCAGTGGGGCGAACACTGAAGCTTTCTTT.

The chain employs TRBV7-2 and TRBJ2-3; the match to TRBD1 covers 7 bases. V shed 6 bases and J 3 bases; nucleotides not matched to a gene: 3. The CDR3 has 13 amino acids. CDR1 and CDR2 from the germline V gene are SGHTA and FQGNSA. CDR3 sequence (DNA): TGTGCCAGCAGACAGGGGCCAACAGATACGCAGTATTTT. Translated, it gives CASRQGPTDTQYF.

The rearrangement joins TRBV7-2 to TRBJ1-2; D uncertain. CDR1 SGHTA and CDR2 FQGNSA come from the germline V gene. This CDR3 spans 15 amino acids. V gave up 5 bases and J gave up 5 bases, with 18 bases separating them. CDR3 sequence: CASSPLGTESYGYTF. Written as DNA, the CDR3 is TGTGCCAGCAGCCCCCTCGGAACAGAGAGTTATGGCTACACCTTC.

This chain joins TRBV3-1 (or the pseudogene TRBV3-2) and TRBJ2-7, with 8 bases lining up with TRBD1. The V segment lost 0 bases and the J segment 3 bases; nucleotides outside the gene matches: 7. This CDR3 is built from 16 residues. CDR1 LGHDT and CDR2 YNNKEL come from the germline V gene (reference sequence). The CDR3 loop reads CASSQEVRDRSYEQYF. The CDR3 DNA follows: TGTGCCAGCAGCCAAGAAGTGCGGGACAGGAGCTACGAGCAGTACTTC.